Included here is one T cell receptor beta chain sequence, with context. As handled by the study authors: For nucleated cells, counts were estimated from reference gene primer amplification. Method: immunoSEQ multiplex PCR; TCRdb's copy keeps in-frame clones and lacks some. D and trimming were read from the DNA, whereas the V and J calls and clone size are those reported in that table. This sample has 30,000 to 35,000 clones, with over 75% found just once. The data are from a study of blood T cell repertoires in COVID-19. CDR1 SGHTA and CDR2 FQGTGA come from the germline V gene. Germline trimming cut 2 bases from V and 2 bases from J; bases unmatched to any gene: 6. The CDR3 covers 16 residues.

The receptor was derived from a man aged 55 to 69 with active COVID-19. The chain employs TRBV7-3 and TRBJ1-3; 7 bases are shared with TRBD1. The source material was peripheral blood. CDR3 DNA sequence: TGTGCCAGCAGCTTATTAGGCAGGGGGACTGGAAACACCATATATTTT. Its translation: CASSLLGRGTGNTIYF.